The 32 T cell receptor beta chains below were found in one sample sequenced in a study of cytomegalovirus exposure and HLA in healthy donors. PCR used 60 Vbeta primers and 13 Jbeta primers. The protocol was immunoSEQ multiplex PCR, while the TCRdb copy is restricted to in-frame clones and leaves out a portion. The sample yields approximately 100,000 clones, approximately 80% seen once. Input material: PBMCs. The receptors stem from a man aged 35-49 years in good health and CMV-seropositive.

This chain uses TRBV5-1 with TRBJ1-4, with D uncertain. The CDR3 contains 13 residues. V dropped 0 bases and J dropped 7 bases, with 7 bases sitting between them. Germline CDR1 reads SGHRS; CDR2 reads YFSETQ. This CDR3 is CASSLASGEKLFF. In DNA form, the CDR3 reads TGCGCCAGCAGCTTGGCGTCCGGTGAAAAACTGTTTTTT. Variable domain in full (rest from reference TRBV5-1 and TRBJ1-4): KAGVTQTPRYLIKTRGQQVTLSCSPISGHRSVSWYQQTPGQGLQFLFEYFSETQRNKGNFPGRFSGRQFSNSRSEMNVSTLELGDSALYLCASSLASGEKLFFGSGTQLSVL.

This chain's CDR3 is CASSRMSGAVSYEQYF. CDR3 sequence (DNA): TGTGCCAGCAGCAGAATGAGCGGGGCGGTCTCCTACGAGCAGTACTTC. V and J are TRBV27 and TRBJ2-7; 7 bases agree with TRBD2. V shed 6 bases and J 0 bases; nucleotides not matched to a gene: 11. The CDR3 runs 16 residues. Germline assignment: CDR1 MNHEY and CDR2 SMNVEV (reference sequence).

V usage is TRBV5-1 and J usage is TRBJ2-3; 7 bases align to TRBD2. The junction had 3 bases not matched to a gene; V was cut back by 0 bases and J by 2 bases. The CDR3 runs to 15 residues. From germline, CDR1 is SGHRS and CDR2 YFSETQ. The CDR3 loop reads CASSLEAGITDTQYF. CDR3 sequence (DNA): TGCGCCAGCAGCTTGGAAGCGGGGATCACAGATACGCAGTATTTT.

This clone was observed a single time. The chain combines TRBV4-3 with TRBJ2-7, with 8 nucleotides matching TRBD2. Germline-derived CDR1 and CDR2 are LGHNA and YSLEER. With 2 bases clipped from V and 1 base from J, the junction kept 10 bases outside the gene matches. The CDR3 is 17 amino acids. CDR3 protein: CASSQNPLAATSYEQYF. CDR3 DNA sequence: TGCGCCAGCAGCCAAAATCCACTAGCGGCCACATCCTACGAGCAGTACTTC.

The table lists this clone with a count of one. The J gene is TRBJ1-1, the V gene TRBV28, with D unclear. This CDR3 comprises 12 residues. V lost 8 bases and J lost 1, with 8 bases in between. Germline CDR1 and CDR2: MDHEN and SYDVKM. This chain's CDR3 is CASDEENTEAFF. CDR3 bases: TGTGCCAGCGACGAGGAGAACACTGAAGCTTTCTTT.

V and J are TRBV5-1 and TRBJ2-7; D gene ambiguous. The CDR3 covers 14 residues. Germline V gene data show CDR1 as SGHRS and CDR2 as YFSETQ. The V gene lost 2 bases and the J gene lost 2 bases, with 11 bases spanning the gap. In DNA form, the CDR3 reads TGCGCCAGCAGCTTAGTGGGCAGAGCCTACGAGCAGTACTTC. It is translated as CASSLVGRAYEQYF. Combining the CDR3 with reference TRBV5-1 and TRBJ2-7 gives the whole variable domain KAGVTQTPRYLIKTRGQQVTLSCSPISGHRSVSWYQQTPGQGLQFLFEYFSETQRNKGNFPGRFSGRQFSNSRSEMNVSTLELGDSALYLCASSLVGRAYEQYFGPGTRLTVT.

In its sample, this clone was seen a few times. The chain links TRBV18 to TRBJ1-2, with 10 positions matching TRBD1. The ends lost 3 bases at V and 6 bases at J; junction bases unmatched: 4. Germline V gene sequence: CDR1 KGHSH, CDR2 LQKENI. The length of the CDR3 is 14 residues. CDR3 loop: CASSPGTGEHGYTF. The CDR3 coding sequence is TGTGCCAGCTCACCCGGGACAGGGGAGCATGGCTACACCTTC. Using reference TRBV18 and TRBJ1-2 for the parts outside the CDR3, the full variable domain is NAGVMQNPRHLVRRRGQEARLRCSPMKGHSHVYWYRQLPEEGLKFMVYLQKENIIDESGMPKERFSAEFPKEGPSILRIQQVVRGDSAAYFCASSPGTGEHGYTFGSGTRLTVV.

This rearrangement joins TRBV4-1 to TRBJ1-1, with 12 positions matching TRBD1. Germline lookup yields CDR1 MGHRA and CDR2 YSYEKL. This CDR3 contains 14 residues. V lost 0 bases to trimming and J lost 9 bases; unmatched junction nucleotides: 2. CDR3 protein: CASSQDRDRGQAFF. The CDR3 coding sequence is TGCGCCAGCAGCCAAGATCGGGACAGGGGGCAAGCTTTCTTT.

The CDR3 region is CASSSSGANYGYTF. As DNA, the CDR3 is TGTGCCAGCAGCTCGTCGGGGGCTAACTATGGCTACACCTTC. The gene calls are TRBV7-3 and TRBJ1-2; D may be TRBD1 (5 bases). The CDR3 consists of 14 residues. With 4 bases removed from V and 0 bases from J, the gap between germline ends came to 9 bases. Germline CDR1 and CDR2: SGHTA and FQGTGA.

The chain uses TRBV7-9 and TRBJ1-2; unclear D gene. Trimming left V 1 base short and J 4 bases short, with 10 bases between. Germline V CDR1 and CDR2: SEHNR, FQNEAQ (reference sequence). This CDR3 comprises 14 residues. The CDR3 DNA reads TGTGCCAGCAGCTTAGAAGAGGTTTCCTATGGCTACACCTTC. Protein sequence: CASSLEEVSYGYTF. The whole variable domain, filled in from reference TRBV7-9 and TRBJ1-2, reads DTGVSQNPRHKITKRGQNVTFRCDPISEHNRLYWYRQTLGQGPEFLTYFQNEAQLEKSRLLSDRFSAERPKGSFSTLEIQRTEQGDSAMYLCASSLEEVSYGYTFGSGTRLTVV.

The rearrangement uses TRBV7-3 and TRBJ1-6; 7 nucleotides line up with TRBD1. CDR1 and CDR2 (germline): SGHTA, FQGTGA. CDR3 length: 16 residues. Trimming cost V 1 base and J 10 bases; bases outside gene matches: 10. CDR3 protein: CASSLMQGGSGSPLHF. The CDR3 bases are TGTGCCAGCAGCTTAATGCAGGGGGGTTCAGGGTCACCCCTCCACTTT.

The V call is TRBV29-1, the J call TRBJ1-1; D gene ambiguous. The CDR3 consists of 14 residues. V lost 4 bases and J lost 1, with 13 bases in between. Germline loops: CDR1 SQVTM, CDR2 ANQGSEA. DNA of the CDR3: TGCAGCGTTGGTGAGGCGGGCGGGAACACTGAAGCTTTCTTT. It is translated as CSVGEAGGNTEAFF.

Points on this clone: One junction end does not reproduce the germline sequence, and a read error may be involved. The chain employs TRBV7-9 and TRBJ2-1, with unresolved D. CDR1 is SEHNR and CDR2 is FQNEAQ in the germline V gene (reference sequence). This CDR3 comprises 11 residues. The CDR3 DNA follows: TGTTCCAGCAGCCTCTCCAATGAGCAGTTCTTC. This sequence encodes CSSSLSNEQFF. Drawing the rest from reference TRBV7-9 and TRBJ2-1, the complete variable domain is DTGVSQNPRHKITKRGQNVTFRCDPISEHNRLYWYRQTLGQGPEFLTYFQNEAQLEKSRLLSDRFSAERPKGSFSTLEIQRTEQGDSAMYLCSSSLSNEQFFGPGTRLTVL.

A remark on this clone: At one of its ends the junction is not consistent with the germline gene, which may arise from a read error. The chain is built from TRBV7-9 and TRBJ1-3; D gene ambiguous. The CDR3 consists of 15 residues. In germline, CDR1 is SEHNR, CDR2 FQNEAQ (reference sequence). CDR3 residues: CSSSLVMSSGNTIYF. CDR3 nucleotide sequence: TGTTCCAGCAGCTTAGTAATGTCGTCTGGAAACACCATATATTTT.

The chain combines TRBV7-9 with TRBJ1-3; TRBD1 might be the D (6 bases). Germline V gene sequence: CDR1 SEHNR, CDR2 FQNEAQ (reference sequence). Trimming removed 10 bases from V and 4 bases from J, with 17 bases in between. The CDR3 extends over 14 amino acids. For the CDR3, the DNA is TGTGCCACCACAACCAACAGGGTGGGAAACACCATATATTTT. This sequence encodes CATTTNRVGNTIYF.

V usage is TRBV7-9 and J usage is TRBJ2-2, with unresolved D. The CDR3 spans 16 residues. Germline values: CDR1 SEHNR, CDR2 FQNEAQ (reference sequence). V lost 6 bases and J lost 2, with 16 bases in between. The CDR3 protein is CASSIWLLQNTGELFF. The CDR3 region has the DNA TGTGCCAGCAGTATTTGGCTACTACAAAACACCGGGGAGCTGTTTTTT.

The count of this clone is one. The V gene is TRBV7-2, the J gene TRBJ2-5; the D gene is possibly TRBD2 (7 bases). Germline loops: CDR1 SGHTA, CDR2 FQGNSA. Between the trimmed V and J ends, which lost 7 bases and 3 bases, there was a span of 18 bases. The CDR3 totals 15 residues. This chain's CDR3 is CASTRRGGFEETQYF. CDR3 nucleotide sequence: TGTGCCAGCACCCGGAGGGGGGGTTTCGAAGAGACCCAGTACTTC.

This clone was seen just once. This chain joins TRBV4-3 and TRBJ2-7, with D perhaps TRBD1 (5 bases). Trimming removed 0 bases from V and 6 bases from J, with 9 bases in between. This CDR3 has 13 amino acids. Germline CDR1 LGHNA, CDR2 YSLEER. DNA of the CDR3: TGCGCCAGCAGCCAAGACAGGGTCTCCGAGCAGTACTTC. It is translated as CASSQDRVSEQYF.

This clone has a single count. CDR3 residues: CASSPQGAGYEQYF. In DNA form, the CDR3 reads TGTGCCAGCTCACCACAGGGGGCAGGATACGAGCAGTACTTC. The chain employs TRBV18 and TRBJ2-7; 7 positions agree with TRBD1. Germline-derived CDR1 and CDR2 are KGHSH and LQKENI. The trim removed 1 base at V and 4 bases at J, leaving 4 bases unmatched. There are 14 residues in the CDR3.

The gene calls are TRBV4-3 and TRBJ2-2; the match to TRBD2 covers 12 bases. Losses at the gene ends were 0 bases for V and 6 bases for J; bases not matched to a gene: 2. CDR3 length: 16 amino acids. Germline V gene data show CDR1 as LGHNA and CDR2 as YSLEER. CDR3: CASSQDLAGGPGELFF. CDR3 bases: TGCGCCAGCAGCCAAGATCTAGCGGGGGGGCCCGGGGAGCTGTTTTTT.

The chain employs TRBV4-3 and TRBJ1-4, with a tentative D call TRBD1 (5 bases). V shed 0 bases and J shed 1 base, with 12 bases lying between them. Germline-derived CDR1 and CDR2 are LGHNA and YSLEER. The CDR3 is made up of 17 amino acids. The CDR3 loop reads CASSQDYTQGTNEKLFF. The CDR3, as DNA: TGCGCCAGCAGCCAAGACTACACTCAGGGAACTAATGAAAAACTGTTTTTT.

The chain uses TRBV18 and TRBJ2-3, with D maybe TRBD1 (5 bases). The CDR3 spans 16 residues. CDR1 is KGHSH, CDR2 LQKENI, per germline. Deletions cut 4 bases from V and 4 bases from J, with 18 bases between. The CDR3 reads CASSQNYRLGADTQYF. The CDR3 bases are TGTGCCAGCTCACAAAACTACAGGCTTGGGGCAGATACGCAGTATTTT.

This chain connects TRBV4-2 to TRBJ2-1; 7 positions agree with TRBD1. The CDR3 sequence is 13 residues long. V lost 5 bases and J lost 4; bases outside the gene matches: 2. Germline CDR1 reads LGHNA; CDR2 reads YNFKEQ. This chain's CDR3 is CASSSGQYNEQFF. The CDR3 nucleotides are TGTGCCAGCAGCTCGGGACAGTACAATGAGCAGTTCTTC.

The chain employs TRBV2 and TRBJ1-4; D is perhaps TRBD1 (6 bases). Germline V gives CDR1 SNHLY, CDR2 FYNNEI. The CDR3 is 15 amino acids. Trimming left V 2 bases short and J 8 bases short, with 15 bases between. The CDR3, as DNA: TGTGCCAGCAGTGAATGGGAGGGGGTTGGGGAAAAACTGTTTTTT. It is translated as CASSEWEGVGEKLFF.

The gene calls are TRBV27 and TRBJ2-2, with D perhaps matching TRBD2 (6 bases). From germline, CDR1 is MNHEY and CDR2 SMNVEV (reference sequence). This CDR3 has 18 amino acids. Deletions cut 2 bases from V and 3 bases from J, with 19 bases between. Here the CDR3 DNA reads TGTGCCAGCAGTTTAACTTTAGCGGCCAGACTGGACACCGGGGAGCTGTTTTTT. Translated, it gives CASSLTLAARLDTGELFF.

V and J are TRBV18 and TRBJ2-7; 9 bases map to TRBD1. Unmatched junction bases numbered 3, after V lost 3 bases and J lost 3 bases. Germline V gene data show CDR1 as KGHSH and CDR2 as LQKENI. This CDR3 contains 14 residues. The DNA for the CDR3 is TGTGCCAGCTCACCGGGGACAGGGATCTACGAGCAGTACTTC. Its protein is CASSPGTGIYEQYF.

The chain combines TRBV11-2 with TRBJ2-5; no clear D. Germline assignment: CDR1 SGHAT and CDR2 FQNNGV. V was cut by 5 bases and J by 3 bases, with 4 bases left in between. The CDR3 loop spans 11 amino acids. The CDR3 coding sequence is TGTGCCAGCAGCCTTAAAGAGACCCAGTACTTC. The encoded protein is CASSLKETQYF. The complete variable domain, with remaining parts taken from reference TRBV11-2 and TRBJ2-5, reads EAGVAQSPRYKIIEKRQSVAFWCNPISGHATLYWYQQILGQGPKLLIQFQNNGVVDDSQLPKDRFSAERLKGVDSTLKIQPAKLEDSAVYLCASSLKETQYFGPGTRLLVL.

The CDR3 DNA sequence: TGCGCCAGCAGCCAGGGGTCAGGGATCGGGAATCAGCCCCAGCATTTT. It encodes CASSQGSGIGNQPQHF. This chain joins TRBV4-1 and TRBJ1-5, with D maybe TRBD1 (5 bases). Germline CDR1 is MGHRA and CDR2 is YSYEKL. V lost 3 bases to trimming and J lost 4 bases, with 16 bases between them. This CDR3 is 16 amino acids long.

The rearrangement uses TRBV29-1 and TRBJ1-2; 8 bases agree with TRBD1. Germline V CDR1 and CDR2: SQVTM, ANQGSEA. This CDR3 has 13 amino acids. Losses at the gene ends were 3 bases for V and 8 bases for J; bases not matched to a gene: 8. The CDR3 DNA follows: TGCAGCGTTGATCAGGGGGCGCTGAGGGGCTACACCTTC. Its translation: CSVDQGALRGYTF.

The chain carries TRBV28 and TRBJ1-5, with D tentatively TRBD1 (5 bases). CDR3 length: 16 residues. V lost 5 bases, J lost 0 bases, and 14 bases lay in between. The germline CDR1 and CDR2 sequences are MDHEN and SYDVKM. The CDR3 nucleotides read TGTGCCAGCAGTCCGCGCCAGGGTAATAGCAATCAGCCCCAGCATTTT. Encoded protein: CASSPRQGNSNQPQHF.

The chain links TRBV4-1 to TRBJ2-1; 9 positions match TRBD1. Trimming at V came to 4 bases and at J to 6 bases, leaving 7 bases not matched to a gene. The CDR3 runs 15 residues. Germline CDR1 and CDR2: MGHRA and YSYEKL. DNA for the CDR3: TGCGCCAGCAGCCTGGGACAGGGCTTTTTCAATGAGCAGTTCTTC. Translation: CASSLGQGFFNEQFF.

The chain links TRBV28 to TRBJ1-5; 12 positions agree with TRBD1. CDR3 length: 14 amino acids. J lost 8 bases, V lost 7 bases, and 6 bases had no gene match. Germline CDR1 is MDHEN and CDR2 is SYDVKM. CDR3 residues: CASIVGTGGKPQHF. CDR3 sequence (DNA): TGTGCCAGCATCGTGGGGACAGGGGGCAAGCCCCAGCATTTT.